Detailed here is one TCR beta chain. The target antigen is unknown. This record belongs to a study of T cell responses to AZD1222 COVID-19 vaccine. Whole-study findings and limits: Baseline serology detected seropositivity in only a handful of AZD1222 recipients.

Trimming cost V 3 bases and J 12 bases, with 12 bases left between them. This CDR3 is built from 12 residues. The germline V gene has CDR1 SNHLY and CDR2 FYNNEI. Measured with immunoSEQ multiplex PCR; TCRdb has only the in-frame clones, and not every one. This sample yields about 97,000 clones, of which around 89% are seen a single time; roughly 7.7% belongs to the top ten. The chain links TRBV2 to TRBJ2-4, with D possibly matching TRBD1 (6 bases). The sequences come from peripheral blood, collected on day 0 of AZD1222 vaccination. The clonotype comes from an adult in good health. CDR3 sequence: CASSDQGMGQYF. The CDR3 DNA is TGTGCCAGCAGTGACCAGGGGATGGGTCAGTACTTC.